One and the same sample provided the 28 T cell receptor beta chains below, sequenced in a study of blood T cells in healthy people across ages. It was with a sample-barcoded 5' primer and a J-beta primer mix that a second PCR of roughly 7 to 12 cycles was run. MiXCR, applied by TCRdb to the 5' RACE reads, yields one record per CDR3 protein. Of roughly 700,000 distinct CDR3 sequences listed, less than 40% were seen once; the top ten hold approximately 15%. Sequenced sample: blood. These receptors all stem from a woman of 80 years or more in good health.

This clonotype occurred many times. The genes are TRBV6-6 and TRBJ1-2, with 9 bases aligning to TRBD1. Losses at the gene ends were 1 base for V and 0 bases for J; bases not matched to a gene: 3. The CDR3 runs to 16 residues. Germline CDR1 is MNHNY and CDR2 is SVGAGI (reference sequence). The CDR3 nucleotides are TGTGCCAGCAGTTACTTGCGGGACAGGGCTAACTATGGCTACACCTTC. This sequence encodes CASSYLRDRANYGYTF.

With regard to this clonotype: The junction departs from the called germline gene at one end, perhaps through a read error. The chain has TRBV14 and TRBJ2-3, with unresolved D. The germline CDR1 and CDR2 sequences are SGHDN and FVKESK. The CDR3 spans 13 residues. For the CDR3, the DNA is TGTGCCAGCAGCCAAGGTATCAGTTATACGCAGGATTTT. Protein product: CASSQGISYTQDF. Full variable domain (outside the CDR3, taken from reference TRBV14 and TRBJ2-3): EAGVTQFPSHSVIEKGQTVTLRCDPISGHDNLYWYRRVMGKEIKFLLHFVKESKQDESGMPNNRFLAERTGGTYSTLKVQPAELEDSGVYFCASSQGISYTQDFGPGTRLTVL.

In regard to this clonotype: A read error may produce the germline difference seen at one junction end. The V and J genes are TRBV20-1 and TRBJ2-7; D uncertain. CDR1 and CDR2 from the germline V gene are DFQATT and SNEGSKA (reference sequence). This CDR3 has 13 amino acids. The CDR3 DNA follows: TGCAGTGCCTTCGGGTCCTTTACCTATGAGCAGTACTTC. Translating it yields CSAFGSFTYEQYF.

The CDR3, as DNA: TGTGCCAGCAGCTGGGACAGAGGAGGTATGCCTGAAGCTTTCTTT. This codes for CASSWDRGGMPEAFF. The chain carries TRBV12-3 or TRBV12-4 and TRBJ1-1, with 7 bases fitting TRBD1. V gave up 6 bases and J gave up 6 bases; unmatched junction bases: 13. This CDR3 is built from 15 residues.

The CDR3 loop is CASSWGTSPETQYF. CDR3 DNA sequence: TGTGCCAGCAGCTGGGGGACTTCCCCGGAGACCCAGTACTTC. The chain recombines TRBV7-2 with TRBJ2-5, with a tentative D call TRBD2 (6 bases). This CDR3 is built from 14 residues. V gave up 4 bases and J gave up 5 bases, with 14 bases separating them. The V gene's germline CDR1 is SGHTA and CDR2 FQGNSA.

This clonotype was counted ten times or more. This chain uses TRBV6-1 with TRBJ1-2, with D unclear. The CDR3 is made up of 11 amino acids. Trimming shortened V by 2 bases and J by 8 bases, and 6 bases separated the two germline ends. CDR1 MNHNS and CDR2 SASEGT come from the germline V gene. The CDR3 DNA reads as TGTGCCAGCAGTGAATTGGGGGGCTACACCTTC. It is translated as CASSELGGYTF.

The sample holds a few counts of this clonotype. The chain joins TRBV12-3 or TRBV12-4 to TRBJ2-2, with no clear D. The length of the CDR3 is 13 residues. V was clipped by 6 bases and J by 4 bases, with 9 bases between them. The CDR3 DNA is TGTGCCAGCAGGGGCTTAGTCACCGGGGAGCTGTTTTTT. It encodes CASRGLVTGELFF.

This chain joins TRBV2 and TRBJ2-4; D remains unclear. Germline lookup yields CDR1 SNHLY and CDR2 FYNNEI. The CDR3 consists of 14 residues. V was cut by 6 bases and J by 0 bases, with 9 bases left in between. CDR3 sequence reads: CASRLGIAKNIQYF. Written as DNA, the CDR3 is TGTGCCAGCAGACTCGGTATAGCCAAAAACATTCAGTACTTC.

This clonotype was counted a few times. The gene calls are TRBV20-1 and TRBJ2-5; D gene uncertain. CDR1 DFQATT and CDR2 SNEGSKA come from the germline V gene (reference sequence). Deletions cut 5 bases from V and 4 bases from J, with 14 bases between. The CDR3 loop spans 13 amino acids. The CDR3 DNA follows: TGCAGTGCTGGCGAAGGGATTGCAGAGACCCAGTACTTC. It is translated as CSAGEGIAETQYF.

The chain has TRBV10-3 and TRBJ2-5; 9 bases match TRBD1. The CDR3 consists of 15 residues. Germline trimming cut 3 bases from V and 5 bases from J; bases unmatched to any gene: 7. Per germline, CDR1 ENHRY and CDR2 SYGVKD. This CDR3 reads CAISDSGQGRETQYF. CDR3 nucleotides: TGTGCCATCAGTGACTCTGGACAGGGGAGGGAGACCCAGTACTTC.

The chain recombines TRBV6-5 with TRBJ2-7; 10 nucleotides align to TRBD1. The junction had 10 bases not matched to a gene; V was cut back by 5 bases and J by 12 bases. The CDR3 covers 13 residues. CDR1 and CDR2 (germline): MNHEY, SVGAGI. The CDR3 is CASSLDRGETRYF. The CDR3 DNA is TGTGCCAGCAGTCTGGACAGGGGGGAGACCCGGTACTTC.

This clonotype was recorded at least ten times. The rearrangement uses TRBV5-1 and TRBJ2-5; D is unresolved. Between the trimmed V and J ends, which lost 5 bases and 5 bases, there was a span of 13 bases. CDR1 SGHRS and CDR2 YFSETQ come from the germline V gene. The CDR3 totals 13 residues. CDR3 DNA: TGCGCCAGCAGTCAAGGACCGCGGGAGACCCAGTACTTC. Amino acids: CASSQGPRETQYF.

The chain employs TRBV7-9 and TRBJ2-4; D might be TRBD1 or TRBD2, each matching 5 bases. The CDR3 is made up of 16 amino acids. Germline lookup yields CDR1 SEHNR and CDR2 FQNEAQ (reference sequence). Trimming took 1 base from V and 7 from J, leaving 17 bases between them. The CDR3 spells CASSLVLGTGNNIQYF. The CDR3 DNA is TGTGCCAGCAGCTTAGTCCTCGGGACGGGGAATAACATTCAGTACTTC.

Comments on this clonotype: Since no conserved phenylalanine or tryptophan closes the CDR3, a read error is the likely cause. The chain carries TRBV12-3 or TRBV12-4 and TRBJ2-3, with D perhaps matching TRBD2 (5 bases). There are 16 residues in the CDR3. V lost 1 base to trimming and J lost 11 bases, with 22 bases between them. Written as DNA, the CDR3 is TGTGCCAGCAGTTTAGGGTCCAGCCCTAGCACAGATGTGCAGTATTCT. It yields the protein CASSLGSSPSTDVQYS.

There are many counts of this clonotype. The chain has TRBV20-1 and TRBJ1-1; 9 positions match TRBD1. The CDR3 is 14 amino acids. V lost 5 bases and J lost 5; bases outside the gene matches: 9. CDR1 is DFQATT and CDR2 is SNEGSKA in the germline V gene (reference sequence). CDR3 loop: CSAPAPGQGTEAFF. In DNA, the CDR3 is TGCAGTGCTCCCGCCCCGGGACAGGGAACTGAAGCTTTCTTT.

This clonotype was seen repeatedly, ten times or more. The chain links TRBV11-2 to TRBJ2-3; D may be TRBD2 (7 bases). From germline, CDR1 is SGHAT and CDR2 FQNNGV. The CDR3 runs to 16 residues. Trimming shortened V by 0 bases and J by 1 base, and 11 bases separated the two germline ends. CDR3 nucleotides: TGTGCCAGCAGCTTAGAGCGGGGGCAAGGCACAGATACGCAGTATTTT. Encoded protein: CASSLERGQGTDTQYF.

Only a few counts were recorded for this clonotype. One junction end does not reproduce the germline sequence, and a read error may be involved. The chain carries TRBV3-1 and TRBJ1-2; no clear D gene. The CDR3 sequence is 14 residues long. The germline CDR1 and CDR2 sequences are LGHDT and YNNKEL (reference sequence). The CDR3 spells CAGSQGPANYGYTF. CDR3 DNA sequence: TGTGCCGGCAGCCAAGGTCCAGCTAACTATGGCTACACCTTC.

There are many counts of this clonotype. V gene TRBV20-1 combines with J gene TRBJ2-7; 8 positions agree with TRBD2. The CDR3 is made up of 14 amino acids. The ends lost 6 bases at V and 2 bases at J; junction bases unmatched: 9. Germline loops: CDR1 DFQATT, CDR2 SNEGSKA (reference sequence). CDR3 nucleotide sequence: TGCAGTGCGGAACCGGGACTAGGGACCTACGAGCAGTACTTC. It yields the protein CSAEPGLGTYEQYF.

The rearrangement joins TRBV4-1 to TRBJ2-3, with D possibly matching TRBD1 (7 bases). Germline V gene lookup returns CDR1 MGHRA and CDR2 YSYEKL. V lost 5 bases and J lost 2, with 14 bases in between. The CDR3 runs 15 residues. CDR3 coding DNA: TGCGCCAGCAGCATCGGAGGGGGCCTCACAGATACGCAGTATTTT. Its protein is CASSIGGGLTDTQYF.

Ten or more counts support this clonotype. This chain uses TRBV6-1 with TRBJ2-5; 16 positions match TRBD2. The CDR3 is 16 amino acids. V lost 7 bases, J lost 5 bases, and 7 bases stayed unmatched. The germline V gene has CDR1 MNHNS and CDR2 SASEGT. DNA for the CDR3: TGTGCCAGCATGGGGACTAGCGGGGGGGCCTGGGAGACCCAGTACTTC. This encodes CASMGTSGGAWETQYF.

About this clonotype itself: At one boundary the junction diverges from the germline segment, which might be a read error. The rearrangement uses TRBV5-1 and TRBJ1-2; D unclear. This CDR3 comprises 13 residues. Germline V lookup: CDR1 SGHRS, CDR2 YFSETQ. The CDR3, as DNA: TGCGCCGGCAGCTTGGCCGATGGATATGGCTACACCTTC. It is translated as CAGSLADGYGYTF. The full variable domain, with the rest looked up from reference TRBV5-1 and TRBJ1-2, is KAGVTQTPRYLIKTRGQQVTLSCSPISGHRSVSWYQQTPGQGLQFLFEYFSETQRNKGNFPGRFSGRQFSNSRSEMNVSTLELGDSALYLCAGSLADGYGYTFGSGTRLTVV.

Details on this clonotype: Possible read error: a much larger clone is one base away. V gene TRBV7-2 combines with J gene TRBJ2-5, with 7 bases identical to TRBD1. The V gene's germline CDR1 is SGHTA and CDR2 FQGNSA. J gave up 11 bases and V 0 bases, and 12 bases lay outside the gene matches. This CDR3 comprises 15 residues. CDR3 loop: CASSLAWTGGNEQYF. CDR3 DNA: TGTGCCAGCAGCTTAGCGTGGACAGGTGGCAATGAGCAGTACTTC. Drawing the rest from reference TRBV7-2 and TRBJ2-5, the complete variable domain is GAGVSQSPSNKVTEKGKDVELRCDPISGHTALYWYRQSLGQGLEFLIYFQGNSAPDKSGLPSDRFSAERTGGSVSTLTIQRTQQEDSAVYLCASSLAWTGGNEQYFGPGTRLLVL.

This sequence joins TRBV20-1 and TRBJ2-7, with D unresolved. This CDR3 is built from 15 residues. Trimming removed 0 bases from V and 0 bases from J, with 12 bases in between. CDR1 and CDR2 from the germline V gene are DFQATT and SNEGSKA (reference sequence). The CDR3 region has the DNA TGCAGTGCTAGAGATGTGGTCAGGAGCTCCTACGAGCAGTACTTC. Translating it yields CSARDVVRSSYEQYF.

V gene TRBV10-3 combines with J gene TRBJ2-2; 8 positions agree with TRBD2. J was trimmed by 2 bases and V by 5 bases; bases with no gene match: 19. The CDR3 length is 20 residues. CDR1 is ENHRY, CDR2 SYGVKD, per germline. CDR3 nucleotide sequence: TGTGCCATCAGTCCCAATCGGGGGGGCAGTGGTCCTAAAAACACCGGGGAGCTGTTTTTT. Translating gives CAISPNRGGSGPKNTGELFF.

This clonotype was counted between two and nine times. The rearrangement joins TRBV6-1 to TRBJ1-6; D is uncertain. The CDR3 extends over 15 amino acids. Germline CDR1 reads MNHNS; CDR2 reads SASEGT. V lost 2 bases and J 8 bases, leaving 13 bases between the germline ends. The CDR3 bases are TGTGCCAGCAGTGAAAGGACGGCCAGAGATTCACCCCTCCACTTT. As protein: CASSERTARDSPLHF.

The rearrangement joins TRBV7-9 to TRBJ2-5; D is unclear. The germline gives CDR1 SEHNR, CDR2 FQNEAQ (reference sequence). This CDR3 comprises 15 residues. V shed 6 bases and J shed 3 bases, with 17 bases lying between them. The CDR3 nucleotides read TGTGCCAGCAGTCCGTTCCGGAGTCTTAAAGAGACCCAGTACTTC. Its translation is CASSPFRSLKETQYF.

This clonotype was counted between two and nine times. The chain has TRBV3-1 and TRBJ1-1; D uncertain. The CDR3 is 12 residues long. Germline CDR1 and CDR2: LGHDT and YNNKEL (reference sequence). V shed 4 bases and J shed 11 bases, with 14 bases lying between them. The CDR3 DNA follows: TGTGCCAGCAGCCCAGCTGGGTCCGGGGCTTTCTTT. This encodes CASSPAGSGAFF. Looking up the rest from reference TRBV3-1 and TRBJ1-1 gives the full variable domain: DTAVSQTPKYLVTQMGNDKSIKCEQNLGHDTMYWYKQDSKKFLKIMFSYNNKELIINETVPNRFSPKSPDKAHLNLHINSLELGDSAVYFCASSPAGSGAFFGQGTRLTVV.

This CDR3 is CASSVTRRGNVVGANVLTF. For the CDR3, the DNA is TGTGCCAGCAGCGTCACCCGCAGGGGGAATGTAGTTGGGGCCAACGTCCTGACTTTC. The chain carries TRBV7-2 and TRBJ2-6, with 7 bases that match TRBD1. V was pared by 5 bases and J by 3 bases, with 16 bases of the junction left unmatched. There are 19 residues in the CDR3. Germline V lookup: CDR1 SGHTA, CDR2 FQGNSA.